Listed below are T cell receptor beta chains from one sample, sequenced in a study of shared clonotypes between healthy human individuals. Profiled with immunoSEQ multiplex PCR; TCRdb holds only in-frame clones, not every one. The data hold about 1.9 million clones, with 85% to 95% observed a single time. Sequenced material: naive CD8+ T cells from PBMCs. These receptors were taken from a young man in good health. Some clones in this sample may be carry-over from other donors' samples. Each CDR3 is given with its conserved first and last residue. The D gene is left open where the match is weak. A clone size is listed for some rows: how often the clone was seen (once, few, many), or a class if it is expanded.

v_call: TRBV30; d_call: TRBD1; clone_size: -; j_call: TRBJ2-1; cdr3_aa: CAWSSGQLGDEQFF; cdr3_nt: TGTGCCTGGAGCTCGGGACAGTTAGGGGATGAGCAGTTCTTC
v_call: TRBV27; d_call: TRBD1; clone_size: -; j_call: TRBJ1-5; cdr3_aa: CASSTRTGPGQPQHF; cdr3_nt: TGTGCCAGCAGTACCCGGACAGGCCCCGGTCAGCCCCAGCATTTT
v_call: TRBV6-6; d_call: TRBD2; clone_size: -; j_call: TRBJ2-1; cdr3_aa: CASTYSSGSGEQFF; cdr3_nt: TGTGCCAGCACCTACTCTAGCGGGAGTGGTGAGCAGTTCTTC
v_call: TRBV7-9; d_call: TRBD1; clone_size: -; j_call: TRBJ2-1; cdr3_aa: CASSSRVGGPYNEQFF; cdr3_nt: TGTGCCAGCAGCTCCAGGGTAGGGGGCCCCTACAATGAGCAGTTCTTC
v_call: TRBV7-9; d_call: TRBD2; clone_size: -; j_call: TRBJ2-7; cdr3_aa: CASSFAGLAPSYEQYF; cdr3_nt: TGTGCCAGCAGCTTTGCGGGACTAGCGCCTTCCTACGAGCAGTACTTC
v_call: TRBV27; d_call: -; clone_size: -; j_call: TRBJ1-2; cdr3_aa: CASGPLGPQGIDGYTF; cdr3_nt: TGTGCCAGCGGGCCCTTGGGTCCGCAGGGGATAGATGGCTACACCTTC
v_call: TRBV29-1; d_call: TRBD2; clone_size: -; j_call: TRBJ2-3; cdr3_aa: CSVDPSGRPDTQYF; cdr3_nt: TGCAGCGTTGATCCTAGCGGGAGACCAGATACGCAGTATTTT
v_call: TRBV5-1; d_call: -; clone_size: -; j_call: TRBJ2-5; cdr3_aa: CASSLQGPQETQYF; cdr3_nt: TGCGCCAGCAGCTTGCAGGGGCCCCAAGAGACCCAGTACTTC
v_call: TRBV27; d_call: -; clone_size: -; j_call: TRBJ1-2; cdr3_aa: CASSLTPTSGYTF; cdr3_nt: TGTGCCAGCAGTTTAACGCCGACCTCGGGCTACACCTTC
v_call: TRBV6-1; d_call: -; clone_size: -; j_call: TRBJ2-6; cdr3_aa: CASSEVWSGANVLTF; cdr3_nt: TGTGCCAGCAGTGAAGTGTGGTCTGGGGCCAACGTCCTGACTTTC
v_call: TRBV27; d_call: TRBD2; clone_size: once; j_call: TRBJ2-1; cdr3_aa: CASSLEREGYNEQFF; cdr3_nt: TGTGCCAGCAGTTTAGAGCGGGAGGGCTACAATGAGCAGTTCTTC
v_call: TRBV9; d_call: TRBD2; clone_size: -; j_call: TRBJ2-7; cdr3_aa: CASSPPAGGPHEQYF; cdr3_nt: TGTGCCAGCAGCCCCCCGGCGGGAGGGCCCCACGAGCAGTACTTC
v_call: TRBV2; d_call: -; clone_size: -; j_call: TRBJ2-2; cdr3_aa: CASSPVGGINTGELFF; cdr3_nt: TGTGCCAGCAGCCCCGTCGGGGGCATTAACACCGGGGAGCTGTTTTTT
v_call: TRBV5-4; d_call: -; clone_size: -; j_call: TRBJ2-4; cdr3_aa: CASSSRIPLRENIQYF; cdr3_nt: TGTGCCAGCAGCTCTCGCATCCCCTTACGTGAAAACATTCAGTACTTC
v_call: TRBV6-1; d_call: TRBD2; clone_size: once; j_call: TRBJ2-7; cdr3_aa: CASSATRTSGAYEQYF; cdr3_nt: TGTGCCAGCAGTGCGACCCGGACTAGCGGAGCCTACGAGCAGTACTTC
v_call: TRBV27; d_call: -; clone_size: once; j_call: TRBJ2-1; cdr3_aa: CASSLSANNEQFF; cdr3_nt: TGTGCCAGCAGTTTATCCGCCAACAATGAGCAGTTCTTC
v_call: TRBV6-1; d_call: -; clone_size: -; j_call: TRBJ2-7; cdr3_aa: CASSEHRDVHF; cdr3_nt: TGTGCCAGCAGTGAGCACCGGGACGTACACTTC
v_call: TRBV28; d_call: -; clone_size: few; j_call: TRBJ2-5; cdr3_aa: CASSFDSQETQYF; cdr3_nt: TGTGCCAGCAGTTTCGACAGCCAAGAGACCCAGTACTTC
v_call: TRBV27; d_call: -; clone_size: -; j_call: TRBJ2-1; cdr3_aa: CASSLSSGNEQFF; cdr3_nt: TGTGCCAGCAGTTTATCGTCAGGGAATGAGCAGTTCTTC
v_call: TRBV27; d_call: -; clone_size: -; j_call: TRBJ2-2; cdr3_aa: CASSSMSVTTGELFF; cdr3_nt: TGTGCCAGCAGTTCAATGTCGGTCACGACCGGGGAGCTGTTTTTT
v_call: TRBV27; d_call: -; clone_size: -; j_call: TRBJ2-5; cdr3_aa: CASSPGTLIGTQYF; cdr3_nt: TGTGCCAGCAGTCCCGGGACATTAATTGGGACCCAGTACTTC
v_call: TRBV9; d_call: TRBD1; clone_size: -; j_call: TRBJ2-7; cdr3_aa: CASSSGTGGSYEQYF; cdr3_nt: TGTGCCAGCAGCTCCGGGACAGGGGGATCCTACGAGCAGTACTTC
v_call: TRBV28; d_call: -; clone_size: -; j_call: TRBJ1-1; cdr3_aa: CASSQPRAGKGTEAFF; cdr3_nt: TGTGCCAGCAGCCAACCCCGGGCAGGGAAGGGCACTGAAGCTTTCTTT
v_call: TRBV7-9; d_call: -; clone_size: -; j_call: TRBJ1-2; cdr3_aa: CASSLGGRNYGYTF; cdr3_nt: TGTGCCAGCAGCTTAGGGGGCAGAAACTATGGCTACACCTTC
v_call: TRBV9; d_call: TRBD1; clone_size: -; j_call: TRBJ2-7; cdr3_aa: CASSAGQGGYEQYF; cdr3_nt: TGTGCCAGCAGCGCGGGACAGGGGGGCTACGAGCAGTACTTC
v_call: TRBV6-1; d_call: -; clone_size: -; j_call: TRBJ2-7; cdr3_aa: CASSALHNGFYEQYF; cdr3_nt: TGTGCCAGCAGTGCACTCCACAATGGTTTCTACGAGCAGTACTTC
v_call: TRBV12-5; d_call: -; clone_size: few; j_call: TRBJ2-3; cdr3_aa: CASGSGPTQYF; cdr3_nt: TGTGCTAGTGGTAGCGGCCCCACGCAGTATTTT
v_call: TRBV19; d_call: TRBD1; clone_size: -; j_call: TRBJ1-1; cdr3_aa: CASRGQGGSTEAFF; cdr3_nt: TGTGCCAGTAGGGGACAGGGGGGGAGCACTGAAGCTTTCTTT
v_call: TRBV27; d_call: -; clone_size: -; j_call: TRBJ2-1; cdr3_aa: CASSSGLKHYNEQFF; cdr3_nt: TGTGCCAGCAGCTCGGGACTCAAGCATTACAATGAGCAGTTCTTC
v_call: TRBV4-1; d_call: -; clone_size: -; j_call: TRBJ1-5; cdr3_aa: CASSQDLGFGQPQHF; cdr3_nt: TGCGCCAGCAGCCAAGATTTAGGGTTCGGTCAGCCCCAGCATTTT
v_call: TRBV6-5; d_call: -; clone_size: -; j_call: TRBJ1-1; cdr3_aa: CASSYLRTLNTEAFF; cdr3_nt: TGTGCCAGCAGTTACTTGCGAACGCTGAACACTGAAGCTTTCTTT
v_call: TRBV29-1; d_call: -; clone_size: -; j_call: TRBJ1-2; cdr3_aa: CSVDSIYGYTF; cdr3_nt: TGCAGCGTTGACAGCATCTACGGCTACACCTTC
v_call: TRBV11-2; d_call: -; clone_size: -; j_call: TRBJ2-7; cdr3_aa: CASSPYGGGSYEQYF; cdr3_nt: TGTGCCAGCTCCCCCTATGGGGGAGGCTCCTACGAGCAGTACTTC
v_call: TRBV2; d_call: -; clone_size: -; j_call: TRBJ2-2; cdr3_aa: CASSPGGEGIRELFF; cdr3_nt: TGTGCCAGCAGTCCCGGAGGGGAAGGAATCCGGGAGCTGTTTTTT
v_call: TRBV7-6; d_call: -; clone_size: -; j_call: TRBJ2-7; cdr3_aa: CASSLASGWTYEQYF; cdr3_nt: TGTGCCAGCAGCTTAGCGTCAGGGTGGACCTACGAGCAGTACTTC
v_call: TRBV7-8; d_call: -; clone_size: -; j_call: TRBJ2-2; cdr3_aa: CASSLTEGDVELFF; cdr3_nt: TGTGCCAGCAGCTTAACCGAGGGAGATGTGGAGCTGTTTTTT
v_call: TRBV28; d_call: -; clone_size: -; j_call: TRBJ2-1; cdr3_aa: CASSWAETPHEQFF; cdr3_nt: TGTGCCAGCAGTTGGGCCGAGACCCCCCATGAGCAGTTCTTC
v_call: TRBV11-1; d_call: -; clone_size: -; j_call: TRBJ2-1; cdr3_aa: CASSFGARENEQFF; cdr3_nt: TGTGCCAGCAGCTTTGGGGCCCGTGAGAATGAGCAGTTCTTC
v_call: TRBV2; d_call: TRBD1; clone_size: -; j_call: TRBJ2-3; cdr3_aa: CATRTGRSTDTQYF; cdr3_nt: TGTGCCACCAGGACAGGGCGTAGCACAGATACGCAGTATTTT
v_call: TRBV4-2; d_call: TRBD2; clone_size: -; j_call: TRBJ2-3; cdr3_aa: CASSQISGTSGRGGDTQYF; cdr3_nt: TGTGCCAGCAGCCAAATATCCGGGACTAGCGGGAGGGGTGGGGATACGCAGTATTTT
v_call: TRBV4-1; d_call: -; clone_size: once; j_call: TRBJ1-2; cdr3_aa: CASSLIQAYSANYGYTF; cdr3_nt: TGCGCCAGCAGCCTTATACAGGCCTATTCGGCTAACTATGGCTACACCTTC
v_call: TRBV11-3; d_call: -; clone_size: -; j_call: TRBJ2-3; cdr3_aa: CASSFLAEDADTQYF; cdr3_nt: TGTGCCAGCAGCTTCCTAGCCGAAGACGCAGATACGCAGTATTTT
v_call: TRBV2; d_call: TRBD1; clone_size: -; j_call: TRBJ1-2; cdr3_aa: CASSPRSGGDYGYTF; cdr3_nt: TGTGCCAGCAGTCCTCGCTCAGGGGGGGACTATGGCTACACCTTC
v_call: TRBV9; d_call: TRBD2; clone_size: -; j_call: TRBJ2-5; cdr3_aa: CASSVETSGETQYF; cdr3_nt: TGTGCCAGCAGCGTAGAAACTAGCGGGGAGACCCAGTACTTC
v_call: TRBV4-1; d_call: TRBD2; clone_size: -; j_call: TRBJ2-2; cdr3_aa: CASSHPRQPRTSGANTGELFF; cdr3_nt: TGCGCCAGCAGCCACCCTAGACAACCAAGGACTAGCGGGGCGAACACCGGGGAGCTGTTTTTT